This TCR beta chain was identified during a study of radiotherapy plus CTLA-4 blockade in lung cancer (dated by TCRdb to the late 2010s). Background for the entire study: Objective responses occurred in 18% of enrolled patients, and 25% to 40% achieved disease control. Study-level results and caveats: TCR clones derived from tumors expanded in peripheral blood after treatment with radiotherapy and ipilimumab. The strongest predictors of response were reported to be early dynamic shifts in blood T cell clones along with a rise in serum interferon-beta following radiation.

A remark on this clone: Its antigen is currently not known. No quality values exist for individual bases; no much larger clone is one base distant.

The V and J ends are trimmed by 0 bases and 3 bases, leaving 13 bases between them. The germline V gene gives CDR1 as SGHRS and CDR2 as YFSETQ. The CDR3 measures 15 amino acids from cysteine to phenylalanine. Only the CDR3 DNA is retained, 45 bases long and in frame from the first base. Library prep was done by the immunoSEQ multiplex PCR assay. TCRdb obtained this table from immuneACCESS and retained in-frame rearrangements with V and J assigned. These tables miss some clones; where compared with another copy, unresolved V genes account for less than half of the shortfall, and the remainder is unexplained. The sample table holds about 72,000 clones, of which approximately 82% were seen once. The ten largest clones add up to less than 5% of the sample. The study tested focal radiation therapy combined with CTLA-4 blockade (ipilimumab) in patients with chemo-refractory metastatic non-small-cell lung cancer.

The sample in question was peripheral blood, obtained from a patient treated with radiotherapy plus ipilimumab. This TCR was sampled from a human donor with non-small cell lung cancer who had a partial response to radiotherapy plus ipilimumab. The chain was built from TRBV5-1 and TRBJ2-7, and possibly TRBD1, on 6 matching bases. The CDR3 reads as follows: CASSLEAGVVYEQYF. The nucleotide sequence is TGCGCCAGCAGCTTGGAGGCAGGGGTGGTCTACGAGCAGTACTTC.